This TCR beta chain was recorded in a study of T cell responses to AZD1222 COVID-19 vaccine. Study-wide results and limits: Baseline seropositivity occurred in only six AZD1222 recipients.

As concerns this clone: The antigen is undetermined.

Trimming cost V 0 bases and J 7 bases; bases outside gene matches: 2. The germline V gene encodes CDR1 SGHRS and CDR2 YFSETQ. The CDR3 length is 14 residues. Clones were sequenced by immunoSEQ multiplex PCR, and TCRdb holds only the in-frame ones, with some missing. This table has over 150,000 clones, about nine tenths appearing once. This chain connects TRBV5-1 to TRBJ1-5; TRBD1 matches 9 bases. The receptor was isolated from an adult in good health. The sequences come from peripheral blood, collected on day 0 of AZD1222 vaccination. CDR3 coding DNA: TGCGCCAGCAGCTTGGGGGACAGGGACCAGCCCCAGCATTTT. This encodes CASSLGDRDQPQHF.